This section outlines one TCR beta chain sequence together with its context. CDR1 DFQATT and CDR2 SNEGSKA come from the germline V gene (reference sequence). J was trimmed by 6 bases and V by 3 bases; bases with no gene match: 6. The CDR3 loop spans 13 amino acids. This sample stems from a study of blood T cell repertoires in COVID-19. Study information: Both acute and convalescent COVID-19 samples were obtained from the United States, Italy and Spain. Nucleic acid was either cDNA or gDNA, and it came from T cells, B-cell-depleted T cells, or PBMCs.

Per the authors' pipeline: Reference gene primers were amplified, and this amplification served to estimate nucleated cell counts. Method: immunoSEQ multiplex PCR; TCRdb's copy keeps in-frame clones and lacks some. V, J and clone size are taken as reported in that table, and D and trimming were inferred from the DNA itself. The sample shows about 180,000 clones, roughly 87% of them seen only once. This TCR was recovered from a woman in her 70s with COVID-19, enrolled during active disease. Sequenced sample: peripheral blood. V gene TRBV20-1 combines with J gene TRBJ2-3; 7 nucleotides match TRBD2. CDR3 region: CSASRGRGDTQYF. Here the CDR3 DNA reads TGCAGTGCTAGTCGGGGGAGGGGCGATACGCAGTATTTT.